The rows below give T cell receptor beta chains drawn from one sample of a study of cytomegalovirus exposure and HLA in healthy donors. Assay: immunoSEQ multiplex PCR; the TCRdb copy retains only in-frame clones and omits some. The data contain about 130,000 clones, under 85% of them singletons. The sample comprised PBMCs. These receptors came from a man aged 25-45 years in good health and CMV-seronegative. Each CDR3 is given with its conserved first and last residue. A D gene is named only where the DNA matches it firmly. Clone size is stated in some rows and not others, as once, few, many or a class when expanded.

clone_size | j_call | d_call | v_call | cdr3_length | cdr3_nt | cdr3_aa
NA | TRBJ2-7 | TRBD1 | TRBV28 | 12 | TGTGCCAGCAGTTTTGACAGGGCCGAGCAGTACTTC | CASSFDRAEQYF
NA | TRBJ2-7 | NA | TRBV5-5 | 12 | TGTGCCAGCAGCCTGGTGACTAACGAGCAGTACTTC | CASSLVTNEQYF
NA | TRBJ1-6 | TRBD1 | TRBV6-4 | 15 | TGTGCCAGCACCAGAGACAGGGGCAATAATTCACCCCTCCACTTT | CASTRDRGNNSPLHF
NA | TRBJ1-1 | NA | TRBV7-6 | 14 | TGTGCCAGCAGCTTAAATCCCAGGAACACTGAAGCTTTCTTT | CASSLNPRNTEAFF
NA | TRBJ2-1 | TRBD1 | TRBV7-2 | 16 | TGTGCCAGCAGCTTTAATTCAGGGGGAGTCTGGAATGAGCAGTTCTTC | CASSFNSGGVWNEQFF
NA | TRBJ1-5 | TRBD1 | TRBV7-2 | 15 | TGTGCCAGCAGCCCGACAGGGGGCGTATATCAGCCCCAGCATTTT | CASSPTGGVYQPQHF
NA | TRBJ1-4 | TRBD1 | TRBV28 | 11 | TGTGCCAGCAGCTGGGACAGGGAACTGTTTTTT | CASSWDRELFF
NA | TRBJ2-2 | TRBD2 | TRBV18 | 15 | TGTGCCAGCTCACCACGTAGCGGGACCACCGGGGAGCTGTTTTTT | CASSPRSGTTGELFF
few | TRBJ2-7 | TRBD1 | TRBV28 | 15 | TGTGCCAGCAGTTCCCCGACAGGGTTAGGGTACGAGCAGTACTTC | CASSSPTGLGYEQYF
NA | TRBJ1-1 | NA | TRBV28 | 12 | TGTGCCAGCAGAACAAGGAACACTGAAGCTTTCTTT | CASRTRNTEAFF
NA | TRBJ1-1 | NA | TRBV27 | 13 | TGTGCCAGCTCCCCCCCTCCCCCCAGGGAAGCTTTCTTT | CASSPPPPREAFF
NA | TRBJ2-3 | NA | TRBV11-2 | 12 | TGTGCCAGCAGCTTAGATCAGGATACGCAGTATTTT | CASSLDQDTQYF
NA | TRBJ2-3 | NA | TRBV7-6 | 13 | TGTGCCAGCAGCTTACAGGGCCCAGATACGCAGTATTTT | CASSLQGPDTQYF
NA | TRBJ2-5 | NA | TRBV5-5 | 13 | TGTGCCAGCAACCTACAGGGCTGGGAGACCCAGTACTTC | CASNLQGWETQYF
NA | TRBJ2-7 | NA | TRBV9 | 16 | TGTGCCAGCAGCCGCCTTGCGGAGGGGAACTACTACGAGCAGTACTTC | CASSRLAEGNYYEQYF
once | TRBJ1-4 | TRBD1 | TRBV30 | 13 | TGTGCCTGGAGTGGGGACAGGGTAGAAAAACTGTTTTTT | CAWSGDRVEKLFF
NA | TRBJ1-1 | TRBD1 | TRBV10-3 | 18 | TGTGCCATCAGTGAGGGGGGTCAGGGGGCGACCTTTGACACTGAAGCTTTCTTT | CAISEGGQGATFDTEAFF
NA | TRBJ1-5 | NA | TRBV10-1 | 13 | TGCGCCAGCAGCCGACACCTCAATCAGCCCCAGCATTTT | CASSRHLNQPQHF
NA | TRBJ1-5 | NA | TRBV30 | 13 | TGTGCCTGCAAAGGGGAGGGGAATCAGCCCCAGCATTTT | CACKGEGNQPQHF
NA | TRBJ2-1 | NA | TRBV7-9 | 15 | TGTGCCAGCAGCTCGCGGATCATCGGTGAGAATGAGCAGTTCTTC | CASSSRIIGENEQFF
NA | TRBJ1-1 | NA | TRBV28 | 14 | TGTGCCAGCAGTTTTAAACAGGCGAACACTGAAGCTTTCTTT | CASSFKQANTEAFF
once | TRBJ2-7 | NA | TRBV5-1 | 15 | TGCGCCAGCAGCTTGGTACCCGGACAGAACTACGAGCAGTACTTC | CASSLVPGQNYEQYF
NA | TRBJ1-4 | NA | TRBV28 | 15 | TGTGCCAGCAGTCTCAAGCCGACAGGCGGGGAAAAACTGTTTTTT | CASSLKPTGGEKLFF
NA | TRBJ1-1 | NA | TRBV6-5 | 11 | TGTGCCAGCAGTTACGGGCCAGCCTCAATCTTT | CASSYGPASIF
NA | TRBJ2-3 | NA | TRBV15 | 16 | TGTGCCACCAGCAGAGATAGGAGTTCGGGGGCAGATACGCAGTATTTT | CATSRDRSSGADTQYF
NA | TRBJ2-7 | TRBD1 | TRBV10-2 | 15 | TGCGCCATACGCACCTCGGGACAGGGGGCCTACGAGCAGTACTTC | CAIRTSGQGAYEQYF
NA | TRBJ1-5 | TRBD1 | TRBV7-8 | 15 | TGTGCCAGCAGCAGTGACAGGGGACCAAGTCAGCCCCAGCATTTT | CASSSDRGPSQPQHF
NA | TRBJ1-5 | TRBD1 | TRBV28 | 16 | TGTGCCAGCAGTTCCGAACAGGGGGATAGCAATCAGCCCCAGCATTTT | CASSSEQGDSNQPQHF
NA | TRBJ2-7 | NA | TRBV7-2 | 12 | TGTGCCAGTTCCAGGGTCATCTACGAGCAGTACTTC | CASSRVIYEQYF